What follows are 2 T cell receptor beta chains derived from one specimen sequenced in a study of immune evolution from preneoplasia to lung adenocarcinoma. Measured with immunoSEQ multiplex PCR; TCRdb has only the in-frame clones, and not every one. Of 5,000 to 5,500 clones detected, around 78% appear once; the ten largest clones hold about 3.9%. The specimen was FFPE adjacent normal lung tissue. The receptors originated from a person aged 65 to 79 with lung adenocarcinoma.

The chain couples TRBV5-1 to TRBJ2-7; D uncertain. The CDR3 runs 13 residues. Germline CDR1 is SGHRS and CDR2 is YFSETQ. The V end lost 2 bases, the J end lost 3 bases, and 9 bases lay between the germline ends. The CDR3 nucleotides are TGCGCCAGCAGCTTCGAGCGATTCTACGAGCAGTACTTC. It encodes CASSFERFYEQYF. Filled out from reference TRBV5-1 and TRBJ2-7, the complete variable domain reads KAGVTQTPRYLIKTRGQQVTLSCSPISGHRSVSWYQQTPGQGLQFLFEYFSETQRNKGNFPGRFSGRQFSNSRSEMNVSTLELGDSALYLCASSFERFYEQYFGPGTRLTVT.

This sequence joins TRBV5-5 and TRBJ1-2; D is ambiguous. The V and J ends lost 2 bases and 0 bases respectively, with 11 bases between them. Looked up from germline, CDR1 is SGHKS and CDR2 is YYEKEE (reference sequence). CDR3 length: 15 amino acids. DNA of the CDR3: TGTGCCAGCAGCTTTCGACATGAGGCTAACTATGGCTACACCTTC. Translated: CASSFRHEANYGYTF. Looking up the rest from reference TRBV5-5 and TRBJ1-2 gives the full variable domain: DAGVTQSPTHLIKTRGQQVTLRCSPISGHKSVSWYQQVLGQGPQFIFQYYEKEERGRGNFPDRFSARQFPNYSSELNVNALLLGDSALYLCASSFRHEANYGYTFGSGTRLTVV.